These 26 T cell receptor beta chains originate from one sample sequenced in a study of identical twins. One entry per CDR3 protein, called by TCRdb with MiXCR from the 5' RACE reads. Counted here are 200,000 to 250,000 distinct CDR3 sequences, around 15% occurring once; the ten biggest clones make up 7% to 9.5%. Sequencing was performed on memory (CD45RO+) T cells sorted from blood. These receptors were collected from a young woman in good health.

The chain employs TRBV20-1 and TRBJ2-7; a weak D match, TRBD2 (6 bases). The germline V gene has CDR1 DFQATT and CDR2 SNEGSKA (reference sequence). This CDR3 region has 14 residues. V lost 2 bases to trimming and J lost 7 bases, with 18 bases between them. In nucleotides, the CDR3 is TGCAGTGCTAGAAGTGGGGGGAGTAAGGAGGAGCAGTACTTC. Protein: CSARSGGSKEEQYF.

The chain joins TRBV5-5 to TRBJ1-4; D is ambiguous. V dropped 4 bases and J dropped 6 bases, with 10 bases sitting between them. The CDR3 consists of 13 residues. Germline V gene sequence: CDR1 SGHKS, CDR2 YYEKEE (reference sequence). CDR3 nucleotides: TGTGCCAGCAGCCGGGGATCGGATGAAAAACTGTTTTTT. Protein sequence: CASSRGSDEKLFF. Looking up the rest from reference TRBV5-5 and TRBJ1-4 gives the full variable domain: DAGVTQSPTHLIKTRGQQVTLRCSPISGHKSVSWYQQVLGQGPQFIFQYYEKEERGRGNFPDRFSARQFPNYSSELNVNALLLGDSALYLCASSRGSDEKLFFGSGTQLSVL.

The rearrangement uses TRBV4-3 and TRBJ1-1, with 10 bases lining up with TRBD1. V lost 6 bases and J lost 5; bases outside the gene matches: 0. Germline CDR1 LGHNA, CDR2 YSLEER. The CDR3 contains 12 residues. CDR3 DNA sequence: TGCGCCAGCAGGGACAGGGGGACTGAAGCTTTCTTT. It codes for CASRDRGTEAFF.

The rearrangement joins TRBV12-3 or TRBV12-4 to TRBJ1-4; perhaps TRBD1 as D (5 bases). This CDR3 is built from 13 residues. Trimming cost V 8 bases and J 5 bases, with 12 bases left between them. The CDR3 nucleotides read TGTGCCAGCGGAGGGGCCCAAAATGAAAAACTGTTTTTT. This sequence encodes CASGGAQNEKLFF.

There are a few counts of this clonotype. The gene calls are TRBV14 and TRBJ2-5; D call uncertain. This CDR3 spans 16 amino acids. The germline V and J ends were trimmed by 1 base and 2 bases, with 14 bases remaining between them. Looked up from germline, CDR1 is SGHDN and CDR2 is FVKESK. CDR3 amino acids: CASSQAKTKWQETQYF. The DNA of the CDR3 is TGTGCCAGCAGCCAAGCAAAGACCAAGTGGCAAGAGACCCAGTACTTC.

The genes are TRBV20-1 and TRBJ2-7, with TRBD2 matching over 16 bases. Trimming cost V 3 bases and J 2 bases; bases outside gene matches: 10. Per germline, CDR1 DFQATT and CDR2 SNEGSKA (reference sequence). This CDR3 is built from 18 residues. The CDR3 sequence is CSASGMPGLAGGAYEQYF. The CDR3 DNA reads TGCAGTGCTAGTGGGATGCCGGGACTAGCGGGAGGGGCCTACGAGCAGTACTTC.

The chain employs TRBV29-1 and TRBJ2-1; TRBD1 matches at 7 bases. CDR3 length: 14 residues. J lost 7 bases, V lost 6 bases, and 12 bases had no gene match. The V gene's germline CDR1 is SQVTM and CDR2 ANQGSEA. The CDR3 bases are TGCAGCGTGCCTGGGAAAGGGGGCCCAAATGAGCAGTTCTTC. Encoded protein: CSVPGKGGPNEQFF.

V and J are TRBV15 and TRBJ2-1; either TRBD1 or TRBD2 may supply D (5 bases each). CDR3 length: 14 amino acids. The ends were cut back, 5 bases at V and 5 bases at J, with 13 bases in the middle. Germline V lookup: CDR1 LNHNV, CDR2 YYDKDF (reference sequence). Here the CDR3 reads CATSPGTANNEQFF. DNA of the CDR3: TGTGCCACCAGCCCCGGGACGGCCAACAATGAGCAGTTCTTC.

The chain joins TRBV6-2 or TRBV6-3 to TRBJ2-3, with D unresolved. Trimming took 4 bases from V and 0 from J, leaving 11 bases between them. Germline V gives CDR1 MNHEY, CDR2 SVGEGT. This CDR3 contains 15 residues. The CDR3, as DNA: TGTGCCAGCAGTTCCGGAGAGTGGAGCACAGATACGCAGTATTTT. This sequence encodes CASSSGEWSTDTQYF.

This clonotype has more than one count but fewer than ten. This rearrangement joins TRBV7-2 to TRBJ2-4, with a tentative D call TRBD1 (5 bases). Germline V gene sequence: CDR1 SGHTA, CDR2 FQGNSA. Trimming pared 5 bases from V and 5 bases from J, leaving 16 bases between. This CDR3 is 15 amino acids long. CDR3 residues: CASSPHTGQQNIQYF. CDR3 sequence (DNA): TGTGCCAGCAGCCCACACACAGGTCAACAAAACATTCAGTACTTC.

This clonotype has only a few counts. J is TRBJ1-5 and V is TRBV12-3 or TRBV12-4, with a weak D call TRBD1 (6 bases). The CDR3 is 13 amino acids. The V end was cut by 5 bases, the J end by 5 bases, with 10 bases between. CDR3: CASSQGNDQPQHF. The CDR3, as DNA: TGTGCCAGCAGTCAGGGGAATGATCAGCCCCAGCATTTT.

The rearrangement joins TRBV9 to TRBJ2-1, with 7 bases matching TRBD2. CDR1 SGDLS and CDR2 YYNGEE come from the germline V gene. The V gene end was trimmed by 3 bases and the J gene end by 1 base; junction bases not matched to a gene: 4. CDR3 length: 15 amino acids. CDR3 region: CASSATSRSYNEQFF. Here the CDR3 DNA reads TGTGCCAGCAGCGCGACTAGCCGATCCTACAATGAGCAGTTCTTC.

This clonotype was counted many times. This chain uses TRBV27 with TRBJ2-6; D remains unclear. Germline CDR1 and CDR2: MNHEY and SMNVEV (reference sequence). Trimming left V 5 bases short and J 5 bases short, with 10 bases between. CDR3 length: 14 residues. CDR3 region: CASSPSPWANVLTF. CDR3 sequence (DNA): TGTGCCAGCAGTCCCTCCCCCTGGGCCAACGTCCTGACTTTC.

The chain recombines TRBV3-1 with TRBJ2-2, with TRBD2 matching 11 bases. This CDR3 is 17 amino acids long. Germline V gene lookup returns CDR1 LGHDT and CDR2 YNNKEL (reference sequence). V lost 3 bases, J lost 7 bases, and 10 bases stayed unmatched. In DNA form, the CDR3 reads TGTGCCAGCAGCCAGTTAGCGGGAGGGCCTAGAATCGGGGAGCTGTTTTTT. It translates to CASSQLAGGPRIGELFF.

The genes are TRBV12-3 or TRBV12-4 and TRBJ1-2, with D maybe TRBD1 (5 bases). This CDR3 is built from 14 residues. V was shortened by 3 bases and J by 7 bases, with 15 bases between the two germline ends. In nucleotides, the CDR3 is TGTGCCAGCAGTTTTCGGGTCAGGGTCCGTGGCTACACCTTC. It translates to CASSFRVRVRGYTF.

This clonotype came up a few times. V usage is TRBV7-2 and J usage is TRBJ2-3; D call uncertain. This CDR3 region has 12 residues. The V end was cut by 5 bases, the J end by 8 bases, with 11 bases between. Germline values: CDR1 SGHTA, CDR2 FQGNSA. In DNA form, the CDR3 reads TGTGCCAGCAGCCCACGGTTCGGTACGCAGTATTTT. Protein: CASSPRFGTQYF.

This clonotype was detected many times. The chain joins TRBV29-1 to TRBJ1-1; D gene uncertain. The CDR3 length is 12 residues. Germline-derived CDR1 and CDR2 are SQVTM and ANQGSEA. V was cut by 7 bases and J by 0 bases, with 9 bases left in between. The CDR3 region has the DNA TGCAGCGGCGCAAGTCTGAACACTGAAGCTTTCTTT. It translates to CSGASLNTEAFF.

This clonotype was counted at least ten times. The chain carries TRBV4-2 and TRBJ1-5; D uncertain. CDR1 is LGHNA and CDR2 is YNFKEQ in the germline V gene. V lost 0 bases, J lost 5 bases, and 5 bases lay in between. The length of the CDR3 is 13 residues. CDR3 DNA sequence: TGTGCCAGCAGCCAAGACGGTGATCAGCCCCAGCATTTT. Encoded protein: CASSQDGDQPQHF.

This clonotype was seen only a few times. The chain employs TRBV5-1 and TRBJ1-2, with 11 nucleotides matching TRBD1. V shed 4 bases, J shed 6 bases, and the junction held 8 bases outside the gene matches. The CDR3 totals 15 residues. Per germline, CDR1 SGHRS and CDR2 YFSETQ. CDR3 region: CASSSRDRGGHGYTF. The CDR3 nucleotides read TGCGCCAGCAGCAGTCGGGACAGGGGGGGACATGGCTACACCTTC.

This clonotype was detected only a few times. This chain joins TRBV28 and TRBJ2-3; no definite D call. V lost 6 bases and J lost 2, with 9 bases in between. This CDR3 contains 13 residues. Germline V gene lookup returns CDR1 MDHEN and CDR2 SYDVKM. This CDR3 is CASRTTITDTQYF. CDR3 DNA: TGTGCCAGCAGGACAACCATCACAGATACGCAGTATTTT.

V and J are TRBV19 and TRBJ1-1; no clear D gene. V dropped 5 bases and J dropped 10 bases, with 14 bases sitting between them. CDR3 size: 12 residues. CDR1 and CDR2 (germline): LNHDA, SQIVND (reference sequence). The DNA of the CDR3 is TGTGCCAGTAGTCCCCAGCCCCTGGGAGCTTTCTTT. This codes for CASSPQPLGAFF.

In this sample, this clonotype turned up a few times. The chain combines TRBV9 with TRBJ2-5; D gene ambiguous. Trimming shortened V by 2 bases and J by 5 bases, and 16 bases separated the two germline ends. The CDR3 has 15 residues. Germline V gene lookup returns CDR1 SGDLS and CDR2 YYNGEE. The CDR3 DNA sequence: TGTGCCAGCAGCGTTGCGCCTTCATCTCCGGAGACCCAGTACTTC. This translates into CASSVAPSSPETQYF.

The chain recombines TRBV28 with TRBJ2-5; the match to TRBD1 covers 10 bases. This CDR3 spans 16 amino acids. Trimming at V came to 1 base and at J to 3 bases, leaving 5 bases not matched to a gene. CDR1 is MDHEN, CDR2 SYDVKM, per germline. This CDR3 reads CASSLSGQGSKETQYF. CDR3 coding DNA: TGTGCCAGCAGTTTATCGGGACAGGGGTCTAAAGAGACCCAGTACTTC.

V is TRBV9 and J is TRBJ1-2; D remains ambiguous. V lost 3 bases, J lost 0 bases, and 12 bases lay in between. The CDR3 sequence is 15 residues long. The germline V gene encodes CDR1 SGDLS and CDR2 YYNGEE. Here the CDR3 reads CASSEGPGANYGYTF. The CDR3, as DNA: TGTGCCAGCAGCGAGGGCCCCGGAGCTAACTATGGCTACACCTTC.

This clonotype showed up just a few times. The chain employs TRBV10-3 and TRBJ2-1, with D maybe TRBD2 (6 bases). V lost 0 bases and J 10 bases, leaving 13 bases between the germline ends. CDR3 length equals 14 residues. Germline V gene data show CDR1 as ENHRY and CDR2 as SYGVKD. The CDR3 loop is CAISESTRDGEQFF. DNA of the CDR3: TGTGCCATCAGTGAGTCGACGCGGGATGGGGAGCAGTTCTTC.

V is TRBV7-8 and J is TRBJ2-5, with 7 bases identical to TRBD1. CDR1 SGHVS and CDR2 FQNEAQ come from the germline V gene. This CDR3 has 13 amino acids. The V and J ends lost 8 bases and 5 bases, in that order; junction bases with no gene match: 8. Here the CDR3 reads CASQRGPEETQYF. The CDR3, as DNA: TGTGCCAGCCAAAGGGGGCCAGAGGAGACCCAGTACTTC.